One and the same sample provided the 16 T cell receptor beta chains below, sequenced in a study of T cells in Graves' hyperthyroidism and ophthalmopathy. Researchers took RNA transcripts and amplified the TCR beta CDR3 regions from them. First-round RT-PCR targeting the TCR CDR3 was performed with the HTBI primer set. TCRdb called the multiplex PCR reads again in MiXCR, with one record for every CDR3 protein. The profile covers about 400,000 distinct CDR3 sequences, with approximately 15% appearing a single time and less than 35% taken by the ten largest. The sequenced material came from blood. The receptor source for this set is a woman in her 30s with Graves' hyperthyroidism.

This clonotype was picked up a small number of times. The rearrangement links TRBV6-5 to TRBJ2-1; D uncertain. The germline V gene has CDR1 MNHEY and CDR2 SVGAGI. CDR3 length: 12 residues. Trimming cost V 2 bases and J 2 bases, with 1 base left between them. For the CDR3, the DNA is TGTGCCAGCAGTTACGCCTACAATGAGCAGTTCTTC. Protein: CASSYAYNEQFF.

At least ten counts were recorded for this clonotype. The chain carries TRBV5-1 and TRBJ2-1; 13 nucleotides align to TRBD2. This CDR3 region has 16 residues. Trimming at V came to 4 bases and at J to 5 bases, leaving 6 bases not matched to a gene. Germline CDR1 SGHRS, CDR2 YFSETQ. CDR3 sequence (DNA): TGCGCCAGCAGCCAACCGGGACTAGCGGGACACAATGAGCAGTTCTTC. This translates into CASSQPGLAGHNEQFF.

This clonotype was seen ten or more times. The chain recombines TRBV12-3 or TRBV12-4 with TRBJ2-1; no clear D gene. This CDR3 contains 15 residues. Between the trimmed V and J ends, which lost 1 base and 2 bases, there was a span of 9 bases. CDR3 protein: CASSLGRLAYNEQFF. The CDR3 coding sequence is TGTGCCAGCAGTTTAGGCAGGTTAGCCTACAATGAGCAGTTCTTC.

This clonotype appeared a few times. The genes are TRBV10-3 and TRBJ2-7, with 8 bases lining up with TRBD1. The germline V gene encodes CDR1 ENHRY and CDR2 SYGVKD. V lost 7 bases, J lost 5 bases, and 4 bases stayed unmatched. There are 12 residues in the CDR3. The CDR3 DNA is TGTGCCATCAATCCAGGGGGCCACGAGCAGTACTTC. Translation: CAINPGGHEQYF.

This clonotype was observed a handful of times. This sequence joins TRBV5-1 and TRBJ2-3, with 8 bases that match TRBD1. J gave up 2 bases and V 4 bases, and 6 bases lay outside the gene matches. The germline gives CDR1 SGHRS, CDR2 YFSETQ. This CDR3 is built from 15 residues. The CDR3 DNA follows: TGCGCCAGCAGCGGCGGACAGGGTTTCACAGATACGCAGTATTTT. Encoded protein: CASSGGQGFTDTQYF.

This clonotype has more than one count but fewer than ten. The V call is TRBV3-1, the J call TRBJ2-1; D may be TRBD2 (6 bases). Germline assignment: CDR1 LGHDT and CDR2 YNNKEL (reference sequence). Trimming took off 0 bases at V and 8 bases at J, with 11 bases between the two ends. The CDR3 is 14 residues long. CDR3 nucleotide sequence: TGTGCCAGCAGCCAAGATGGGGGAGGATATGAGCAGTTCTTC. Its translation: CASSQDGGGYEQFF.

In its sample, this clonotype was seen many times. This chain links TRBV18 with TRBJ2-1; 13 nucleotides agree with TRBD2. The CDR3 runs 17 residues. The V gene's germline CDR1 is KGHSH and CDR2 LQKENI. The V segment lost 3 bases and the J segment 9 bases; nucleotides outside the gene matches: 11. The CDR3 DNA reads TGTGCCAGCTCACCGGGGACTAGCGGGATAGGATTCGGTGAGCAGTTCTTC. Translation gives CASSPGTSGIGFGEQFF. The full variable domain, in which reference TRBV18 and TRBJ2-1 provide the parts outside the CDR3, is NAGVMQNPRHLVRRRGQEARLRCSPMKGHSHVYWYRQLPEEGLKFMVYLQKENIIDESGMPKERFSAEFPKEGPSILRIQQVVRGDSAAYFCASSPGTSGIGFGEQFFGPGTRLTVL.

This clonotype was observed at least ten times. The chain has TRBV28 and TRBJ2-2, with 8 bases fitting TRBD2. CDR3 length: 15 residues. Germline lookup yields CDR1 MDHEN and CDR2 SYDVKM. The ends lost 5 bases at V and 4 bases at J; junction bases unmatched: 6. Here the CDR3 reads CASSVTGTSTGELFF. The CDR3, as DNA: TGTGCCAGCAGTGTAACCGGGACTAGCACCGGGGAGCTGTTTTTT.

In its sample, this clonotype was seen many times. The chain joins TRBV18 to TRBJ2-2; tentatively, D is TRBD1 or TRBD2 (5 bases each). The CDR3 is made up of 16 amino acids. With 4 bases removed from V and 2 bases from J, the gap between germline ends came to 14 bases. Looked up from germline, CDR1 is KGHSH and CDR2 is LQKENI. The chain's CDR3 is CASSRGSFFNTGELFF. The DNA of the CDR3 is TGTGCCAGCTCACGGGGGTCCTTCTTTAACACCGGGGAGCTGTTTTTT.

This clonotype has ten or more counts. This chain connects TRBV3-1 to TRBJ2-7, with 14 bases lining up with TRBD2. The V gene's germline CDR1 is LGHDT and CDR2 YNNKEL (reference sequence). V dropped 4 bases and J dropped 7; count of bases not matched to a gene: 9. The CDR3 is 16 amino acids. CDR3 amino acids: CASSRATGTSGGEQYF. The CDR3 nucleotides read TGTGCCAGCAGCCGCGCTACCGGGACTAGCGGGGGTGAGCAGTACTTC.

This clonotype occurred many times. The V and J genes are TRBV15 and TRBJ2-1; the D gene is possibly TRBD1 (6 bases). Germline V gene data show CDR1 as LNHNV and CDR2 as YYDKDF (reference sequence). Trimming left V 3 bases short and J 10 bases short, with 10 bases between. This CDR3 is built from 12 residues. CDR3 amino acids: CATSSTGYEQFF. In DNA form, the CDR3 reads TGTGCCACCAGCAGCACAGGGTACGAGCAGTTCTTC.

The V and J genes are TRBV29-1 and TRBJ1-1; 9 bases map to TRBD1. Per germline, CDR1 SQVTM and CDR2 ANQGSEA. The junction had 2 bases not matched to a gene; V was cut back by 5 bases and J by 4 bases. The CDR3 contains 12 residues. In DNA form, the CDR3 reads TGCAGCGTTTCGACAGGGGGCACTGAAGCTTTCTTT. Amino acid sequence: CSVSTGGTEAFF.

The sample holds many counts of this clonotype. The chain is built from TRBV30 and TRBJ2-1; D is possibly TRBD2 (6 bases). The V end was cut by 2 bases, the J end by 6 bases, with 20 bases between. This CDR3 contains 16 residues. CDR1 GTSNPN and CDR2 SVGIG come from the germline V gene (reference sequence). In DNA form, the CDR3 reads TGTGCCTGGAGTCCGCATTTGGCGGGGAATATCAATGAGCAGTTCTTC. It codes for CAWSPHLAGNINEQFF.

The CDR3 protein is CASSPFENTGELFF. DNA of the CDR3: TGTGCCAGCAGCCCCTTTGAAAACACCGGGGAGCTGTTTTTT. The rearrangement uses TRBV7-2 and TRBJ2-2; D remains ambiguous. Germline assignment: CDR1 SGHTA and CDR2 FQGNSA. CDR3 length: 14 amino acids. Trimming took off 5 bases at V and 2 bases at J, with 9 bases between the two ends. Supplemented by reference TRBV7-2 and TRBJ2-2, the full variable domain reads GAGVSQSPSNKVTEKGKDVELRCDPISGHTALYWYRQSLGQGLEFLIYFQGNSAPDKSGLPSDRFSAERTGGSVSTLTIQRTQQEDSAVYLCASSPFENTGELFFGEGSRLTVL.

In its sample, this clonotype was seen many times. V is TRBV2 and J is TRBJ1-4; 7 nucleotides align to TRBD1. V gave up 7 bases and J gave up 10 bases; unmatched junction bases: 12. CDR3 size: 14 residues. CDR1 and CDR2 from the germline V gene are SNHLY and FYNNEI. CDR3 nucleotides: TGTGCCAGCATATCGGAAGGGGGCCGGGGAAAACTGTTTTTT. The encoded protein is CASISEGGRGKLFF.

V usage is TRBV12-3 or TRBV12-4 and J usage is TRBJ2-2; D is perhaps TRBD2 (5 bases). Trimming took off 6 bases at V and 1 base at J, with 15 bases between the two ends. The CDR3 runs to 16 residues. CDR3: CASSPPRAGNTGELFF. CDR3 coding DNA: TGTGCCAGCAGCCCCCCGCGGGCAGGGAACACCGGGGAGCTGTTTTTT.